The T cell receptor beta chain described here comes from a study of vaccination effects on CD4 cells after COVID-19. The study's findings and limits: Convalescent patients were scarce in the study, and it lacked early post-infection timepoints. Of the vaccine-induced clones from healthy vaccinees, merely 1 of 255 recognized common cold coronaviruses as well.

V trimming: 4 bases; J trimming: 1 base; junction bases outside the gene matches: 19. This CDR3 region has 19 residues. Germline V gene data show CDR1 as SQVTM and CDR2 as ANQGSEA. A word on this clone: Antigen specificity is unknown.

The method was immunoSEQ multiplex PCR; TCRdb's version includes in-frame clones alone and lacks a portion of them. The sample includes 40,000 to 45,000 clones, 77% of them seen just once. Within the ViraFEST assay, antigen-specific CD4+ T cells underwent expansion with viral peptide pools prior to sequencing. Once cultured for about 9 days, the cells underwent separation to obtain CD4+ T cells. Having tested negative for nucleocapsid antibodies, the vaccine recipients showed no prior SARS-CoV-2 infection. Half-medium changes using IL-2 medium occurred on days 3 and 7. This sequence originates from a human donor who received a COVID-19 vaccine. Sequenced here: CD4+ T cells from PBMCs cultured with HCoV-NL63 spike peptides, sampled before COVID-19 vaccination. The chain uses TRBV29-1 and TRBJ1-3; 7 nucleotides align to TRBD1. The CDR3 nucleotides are TGCAGCGTTGTGGTCTTCAGGGGGTTAAAGGGCCAATCTGGAAACACCATATATTTT. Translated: CSVVVFRGLKGQSGNTIYF.